These 23 T cell receptor beta chains share one sample of origin, sequenced in a study of T cells in Graves' hyperthyroidism and ophthalmopathy. What was amplified from RNA transcripts were TCR beta CDR3 regions. The TCR CDR3 was amplified in a first-round RT-PCR using the HTBI primer set. TCRdb re-called the multiplex PCR reads through MiXCR, storing one row per CDR3 protein. Here the sample spans a few hundred thousand distinct CDR3 sequences, 40% to 50% being singletons. The source material was peripheral blood or thyroid tissue (not recorded which). The receptors come from an adult woman with Graves' disease, either hyperthyroidism or ophthalmopathy (not recorded which).

The count of this clonotype is one. The chain is built from TRBV28 and TRBJ1-3; TRBD1 is a possible D gene (5 bases). Trimming removed 6 bases from V and 8 bases from J, with 17 bases in between. Germline V gene lookup returns CDR1 MDHEN and CDR2 SYDVKM. The CDR3 has 14 residues. The DNA for the CDR3 is TGTGCCAGCAGGTTTCTCGACAGTTTGGACACCATATATTTT. Residues: CASRFLDSLDTIYF.

The chain couples TRBV7-2 to TRBJ2-2, with 12 nucleotides matching TRBD2. The V and J ends lost 5 bases and 9 bases, in that order; junction bases with no gene match: 4. The CDR3 is made up of 14 amino acids. In germline, CDR1 is SGHTA, CDR2 FQGNSA. CDR3 protein: CASSPSGRERELFF. DNA of the CDR3: TGTGCCAGCAGCCCTAGCGGGAGGGAGAGGGAGCTGTTTTTT.

The chain uses TRBV10-2 and TRBJ1-4, with D uncertain. This CDR3 spans 13 amino acids. CDR1 is WSHSY and CDR2 is SAAADI in the germline V gene. Between the trimmed V and J ends, which lost 0 bases and 8 bases, there was a span of 7 bases. DNA of the CDR3: TGCGCCAGCAGTGAGTCTCTAGGGGAAAAACTGTTTTTT. Residues: CASSESLGEKLFF.

The chain recombines TRBV7-2 with TRBJ2-5; D might be TRBD1 (5 bases). The length of the CDR3 is 14 residues. Deletions cut 3 bases from V and 9 bases from J, with 17 bases between. Germline loops: CDR1 SGHTA, CDR2 FQGNSA. The DNA for the CDR3 is TGTGCCAGCAGCTTTCGCGGACGACAAGGGGCCCAGTACTTC. Protein sequence: CASSFRGRQGAQYF.

This clonotype was counted many times. The rearrangement uses TRBV20-1 and TRBJ2-7; perhaps TRBD1 as D (5 bases). CDR1 and CDR2 from the germline V gene are DFQATT and SNEGSKA (reference sequence). Trimming took off 3 bases at V and 6 bases at J, with 12 bases between the two ends. This CDR3 has 12 residues. This CDR3 is CSASPAGIEQYF. The CDR3 bases are TGCAGTGCTAGTCCAGCAGGGATCGAGCAGTACTTC.

This clonotype was detected once. The chain is built from TRBV7-9 and TRBJ1-2; D gene unclear. The CDR3 runs 13 residues. The ends were cut back, 7 bases at V and 3 bases at J, with 12 bases in the middle. Germline V lookup: CDR1 SEHNR, CDR2 FQNEAQ (reference sequence). The CDR3 is CASTDIWDYGYTF. Here the CDR3 DNA reads TGTGCCAGCACCGATATCTGGGACTATGGCTACACCTTC. The variable domain in full, with the rest retrieved from reference TRBV7-9 and TRBJ1-2, is DTGVSQNPRHKITKRGQNVTFRCDPISEHNRLYWYRQTLGQGPEFLTYFQNEAQLEKSRLLSDRFSAERPKGSFSTLEIQRTEQGDSAMYLCASTDIWDYGYTFGSGTRLTVV.

The rearrangement joins TRBV7-2 to TRBJ2-5, with 13 positions matching TRBD2. The CDR3 runs to 17 residues. V shed 5 bases and J 5 bases; nucleotides not matched to a gene: 11. The germline gives CDR1 SGHTA, CDR2 FQGNSA. For the CDR3, the DNA is TGTGCCAGCAGCACGAAGGGACTAGCGGGAATTATGGAGACCCAGTACTTC. This sequence encodes CASSTKGLAGIMETQYF.

This clonotype was detected only a few times. This chain connects TRBV27 to TRBJ1-1, with 9 positions matching TRBD1. The CDR3 loop spans 14 amino acids. The germline CDR1 and CDR2 sequences are MNHEY and SMNVEV (reference sequence). V shed 4 bases, J shed 11 bases, and the junction held 11 bases outside the gene matches. The chain's CDR3 is CASSYDLRTGEAFF. The CDR3 region has the DNA TGTGCCAGCAGTTACGATCTCCGGACAGGGGAGGCTTTCTTT.

The chain carries TRBV29-1 and TRBJ1-1; unclear D gene. The V gene's germline CDR1 is SQVTM and CDR2 ANQGSEA. Between the trimmed V and J ends, which lost 5 bases and 2 bases, there was a span of 6 bases. The CDR3 loop spans 11 amino acids. CDR3 sequence: CSVKHNTEAFF. The DNA for the CDR3 is TGCAGCGTTAAACATAACACTGAAGCTTTCTTT.

This clonotype was seen ten or more times. The rearrangement joins TRBV5-5 to TRBJ1-5, with D unclear. CDR1 is SGHKS and CDR2 is YYEKEE in the germline V gene (reference sequence). There are 16 residues in the CDR3. V shed 2 bases and J shed 1 base, with 13 bases lying between them. In nucleotides, the CDR3 is TGTGCCAGCAGCTTTGGCCCCGGGGTAAGCAATCAGCCCCAGCATTTT. Translation gives CASSFGPGVSNQPQHF.

This clonotype was seen many times. One junction end disagrees with the germline gene, perhaps due to a read error. The chain combines TRBV2 with TRBJ1-4; 9 nucleotides align to TRBD1. Germline values: CDR1 SNHLY, CDR2 FYNNEI. This CDR3 comprises 15 residues. The CDR3 reads CASSVLTGGNEKLFF. For the CDR3, the DNA is TGTGCCAGCAGTGTACTGACAGGGGGAAATGAAAAGCTGTTTTTT.

The chain uses TRBV11-1 and TRBJ1-6, with D unresolved. CDR3 size: 17 residues. V was shortened by 4 bases and J by 7 bases, with 20 bases between the two germline ends. Germline assignment: CDR1 SGHAT and CDR2 FQDESV (reference sequence). CDR3 bases: TGTGCCAGCAGCTCCTTACGGGGAGCGGTCATCAATTCACCCCTCCACTTT. This encodes CASSSLRGAVINSPLHF.

The J gene is TRBJ1-1, the V gene TRBV7-2; 7 bases agree with TRBD1. V was clipped by 0 bases and J by 3 bases; unmatched bases: 1. The CDR3 is 14 residues long. Germline V gene sequence: CDR1 SGHTA, CDR2 FQGNSA. The CDR3 bases are TGTGCCAGCAGCTTAGCGCAGGGGGACACTGAAGCTTTCTTT. Translated: CASSLAQGDTEAFF.

A word on this clonotype: It may be a read error: a sequence one base away is much more abundant. This chain joins TRBV10-3 and TRBJ2-5; D is possibly TRBD2 (6 bases). The DNA end favors TRBJ2-7, so the J call may be wrong. Germline V gene data show CDR1 as ENHRY and CDR2 as SYGVKD. The CDR3 has 15 residues. CDR3 loop: CAISGATGTPYEQYF. As DNA, the CDR3 is TGTGCCATCAGTGGGGCGACCGGGACTCCCTACGAGCAGTACTTC.

This clonotype was recorded a few times. CDR3 sequence: CASSQNHIITGELFF. CDR3 nucleotide sequence: TGTGCCAGCAGCCAAAACCACATTATTACCGGGGAGCTGTTTTTT. The chain carries TRBV28 and TRBJ2-2; D call uncertain. The V gene's germline CDR1 is MDHEN and CDR2 SYDVKM. The CDR3 covers 15 residues. V shed 6 bases and J shed 5 bases, with 16 bases lying between them.

The chain couples TRBV11-2 to TRBJ2-7, with 14 bases fitting TRBD2. The CDR3 extends over 16 amino acids. Germline V CDR1 and CDR2: SGHAT, FQNNGV. Germline trimming cut 5 bases from V and 3 bases from J; bases unmatched to any gene: 6. The CDR3 loop is CASSPPGLAGDYEQYF. For the CDR3, the DNA is TGTGCCAGCAGCCCACCGGGACTAGCGGGAGACTACGAGCAGTACTTC. Drawing the rest from reference TRBV11-2 and TRBJ2-7, the complete variable domain is EAGVAQSPRYKIIEKRQSVAFWCNPISGHATLYWYQQILGQGPKLLIQFQNNGVVDDSQLPKDRFSAERLKGVDSTLKIQPAKLEDSAVYLCASSPPGLAGDYEQYFGPGTRLTVT.

V usage is TRBV7-2 and J usage is TRBJ2-2; 8 bases match TRBD1. Trimming took 10 bases from V and 0 from J; bases not matched to a gene: 4. In germline, CDR1 is SGHTA, CDR2 FQGNSA. The CDR3 runs to 14 residues. Written as DNA, the CDR3 is TGTGCCATCTTGGACAGGGCGAACACCGGGGAGCTGTTTTTT. Its protein product is CAILDRANTGELFF.

This clonotype was picked up one time. The chain links TRBV10-3 to TRBJ2-7, with 9 bases identical to TRBD2. The CDR3 totals 14 residues. CDR1 is ENHRY, CDR2 SYGVKD, per germline. V was pared by 0 bases and J by 9 bases, with 6 bases of the junction left unmatched. The CDR3 loop reads CAISESASGTVQYF. The CDR3 DNA is TGTGCCATCAGTGAGTCGGCTAGCGGGACAGTGCAGTACTTC.

In its sample, this clonotype was seen many times. The J gene is TRBJ1-1, the V gene TRBV29-1; D gene uncertain. The V end was cut by 4 bases, the J end by 3 bases, with 12 bases between. From germline, CDR1 is SQVTM and CDR2 ANQGSEA. CDR3 length equals 13 residues. CDR3 in DNA: TGCAGCGTTGCTAGGGTTTTGGACACTGAAGCTTTCTTT. Its translation is CSVARVLDTEAFF.

At least ten counts were recorded for this clonotype. The V and J genes are TRBV5-5 and TRBJ1-5; possible D gene TRBD1, 5 bases. CDR3 size: 16 residues. CDR1 is SGHKS and CDR2 is YYEKEE in the germline V gene (reference sequence). The V and J ends lost 0 bases and 9 bases respectively, with 19 bases between them. CDR3 protein: CASSLAAGGIKGPQHF. The CDR3 nucleotides are TGTGCCAGCAGCTTGGCGGCTGGGGGGATTAAGGGGCCCCAGCATTTT.

The DNA for the CDR3 is TGTGCCATCACTTCTGGGCAGGGGATTAATTCACCCCTCCACTTT. Translation gives CAITSGQGINSPLHF. This chain uses TRBV10-3 with TRBJ1-6; tentative D call: TRBD1 (6 bases). This CDR3 has 15 residues. Germline-derived CDR1 and CDR2 are ENHRY and SYGVKD. V was clipped by 7 bases and J by 6 bases, with 16 bases between them.

This sequence joins TRBV29-1 and TRBJ2-5, with D maybe TRBD1 (6 bases). The CDR3 runs to 13 residues. Trimming shortened V by 6 bases and J by 4 bases, and 15 bases separated the two germline ends. Germline V gene lookup returns CDR1 SQVTM and CDR2 ANQGSEA. CDR3 amino acids: CSVRQGSRETQYF. In nucleotides, the CDR3 is TGCAGCGTAAGGCAGGGGAGCAGAGAGACCCAGTACTTC.

The V gene is TRBV28, the J gene TRBJ2-5, with 7 bases fitting TRBD1. With V trimmed by 6 bases and J by 1 base, 8 bases remained unmatched. The CDR3 spans 15 residues. CDR1 and CDR2 from the germline V gene are MDHEN and SYDVKM. CDR3 in amino acids: CASSKQGIGQETQYF. In DNA, the CDR3 is TGTGCCAGCAGCAAACAGGGGATCGGCCAAGAGACCCAGTACTTC.